This entry concerns a single T cell receptor (beta chain). Its antigen remains unidentified. The PCR was carried out with 60 Vbeta primers and 13 Jbeta primers. In the authors' workflow: In a later analysis, of around 85 million unique beta chains, 9 million to 11 million appeared in at least two donors. Sequenced by immunoSEQ multiplex PCR; TCRdb stores in-frame clones only, minus some. D and trimming were read from the DNA, whereas the V and J calls and clone size are those reported in that table. The sample lists 200,000 to 250,000 clones; more than 70% were seen once. This entry is derived from a study of cytomegalovirus exposure and HLA in healthy donors. Study-wide results and limits: Another analysis was done later, and it associated 16,951 TCR beta sequences with HLA alleles at 0.05 false discovery rate. Despite most TCR sequences being rare, some public TCRs occurred in many donors. When analyzed later, the rates of TCR association showed variation by HLA locus, with DRB1 the most and HLA-C the fewest.

The V and J ends lost 8 bases and 3 bases, in that order; junction bases with no gene match: 7. This CDR3 region has 13 residues. The rearrangement joins TRBV23-1 to TRBJ2-7, with TRBD1 matching over 7 bases. TRBV23-1 is noted as an ORF with a role that remains uncertain. The sequence was obtained from a human donor in good health. The sequenced sample was PBMCs. The CDR3 protein is CASHGQANYEQYF. CDR3 in DNA: TGCGCCAGCCACGGACAGGCCAACTACGAGCAGTACTTC.